The present TCR beta chain was sequenced within a study of T cells expressing NK-cell markers. Germline CDR1 WSHSY, CDR2 SAAADI. The CDR3 loop spans 14 amino acids. TCRdb reworked the 5' RACE reads into one entry per CDR3 protein, no DNA. This sample's clone table lists 440,000 or so distinct CDR3 sequences. This TCR came from a woman between 18 and 69 years old in good health. Sequencing was performed on blood T cells: a sorted CD56 or NKG2C T cell subset, CD4+ or CD8+ T cells, or bulk PBMC T cells (not recorded which). The gene calls are TRBV10-2 and TRBJ2-3; as DNA is missing, the TRBD2 call by TCRdb cannot be tested. This CDR3 is CASRGGGAGDTQYF.